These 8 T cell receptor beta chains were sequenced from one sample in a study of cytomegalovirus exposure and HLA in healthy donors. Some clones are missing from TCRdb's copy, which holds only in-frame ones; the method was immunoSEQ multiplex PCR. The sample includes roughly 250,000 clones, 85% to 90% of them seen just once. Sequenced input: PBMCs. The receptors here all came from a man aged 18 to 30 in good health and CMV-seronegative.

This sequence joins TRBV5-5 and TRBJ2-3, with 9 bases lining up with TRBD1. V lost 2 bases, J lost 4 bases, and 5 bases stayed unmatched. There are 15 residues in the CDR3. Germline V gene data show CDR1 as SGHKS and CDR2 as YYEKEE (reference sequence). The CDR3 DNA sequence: TGTGCCAGCAGCTTCCGGGACAGGGCCCCAGATACGCAGTATTTT. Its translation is CASSFRDRAPDTQYF. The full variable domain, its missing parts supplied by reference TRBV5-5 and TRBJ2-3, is DAGVTQSPTHLIKTRGQQVTLRCSPISGHKSVSWYQQVLGQGPQFIFQYYEKEERGRGNFPDRFSARQFPNYSSELNVNALLLGDSALYLCASSFRDRAPDTQYFGPGTRLTVL.

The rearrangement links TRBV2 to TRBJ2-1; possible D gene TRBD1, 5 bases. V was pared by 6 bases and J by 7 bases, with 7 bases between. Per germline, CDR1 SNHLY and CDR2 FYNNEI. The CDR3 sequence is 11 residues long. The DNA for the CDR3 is TGTGCCAGCAGGGACATGAATGAGCAGTTCTTC. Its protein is CASRDMNEQFF.

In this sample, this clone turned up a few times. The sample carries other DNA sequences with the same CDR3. The CDR3 DNA reads as TGCGCCAGCAGCTTGGCCGGGACAGGGCGGGCCTCACCCCTCCACTTT. It specifies CASSLAGTGRASPLHF. The chain is built from TRBV5-1 and TRBJ1-6; the match to TRBD1 covers 9 bases. Unmatched junction bases numbered 8, after V lost 0 bases and J lost 10 bases. Per the germline V gene, CDR1 is SGHRS and CDR2 is YFSETQ. The CDR3 runs 16 residues.

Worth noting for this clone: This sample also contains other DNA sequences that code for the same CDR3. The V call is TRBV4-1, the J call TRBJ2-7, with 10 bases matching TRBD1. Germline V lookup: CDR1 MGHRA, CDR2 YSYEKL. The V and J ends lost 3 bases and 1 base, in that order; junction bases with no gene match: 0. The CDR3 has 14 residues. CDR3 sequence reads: CASSQGQGSYEQYF. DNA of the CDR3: TGCGCCAGCAGCCAGGGACAGGGGTCCTACGAGCAGTACTTC.

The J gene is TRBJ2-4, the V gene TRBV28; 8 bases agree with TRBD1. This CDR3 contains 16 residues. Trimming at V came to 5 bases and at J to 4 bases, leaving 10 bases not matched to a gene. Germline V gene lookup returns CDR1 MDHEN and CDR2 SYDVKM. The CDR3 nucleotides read TGTGCCAGCAGTAGAGGCTTACAGGGGGGTAAAAACATTCAGTACTTC. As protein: CASSRGLQGGKNIQYF. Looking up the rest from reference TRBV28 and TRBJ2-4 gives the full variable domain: DVKVTQSSRYLVKRTGEKVFLECVQDMDHENMFWYRQDPGLGLRLIYFSYDVKMKEKGDIPEGYSVSREKKERFSLILESASTNQTSMYLCASSRGLQGGKNIQYFGAGTRLSVL.

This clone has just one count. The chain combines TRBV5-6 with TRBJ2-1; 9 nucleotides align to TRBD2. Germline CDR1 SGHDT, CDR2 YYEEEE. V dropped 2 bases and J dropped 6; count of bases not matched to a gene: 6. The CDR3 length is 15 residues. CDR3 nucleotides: TGTGCCAGCAGCTTTCTAGCGGGATGGGGCAATGAGCAGTTCTTC. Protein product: CASSFLAGWGNEQFF.

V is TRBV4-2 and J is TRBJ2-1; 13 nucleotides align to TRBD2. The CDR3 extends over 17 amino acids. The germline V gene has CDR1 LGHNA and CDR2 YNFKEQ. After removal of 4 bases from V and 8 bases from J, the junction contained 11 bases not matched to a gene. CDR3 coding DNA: TGTGCCAGCAGCCGTGGACTAGCGGGAGTAGGTTTAGATGAGCAGTTCTTC. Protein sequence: CASSRGLAGVGLDEQFF.

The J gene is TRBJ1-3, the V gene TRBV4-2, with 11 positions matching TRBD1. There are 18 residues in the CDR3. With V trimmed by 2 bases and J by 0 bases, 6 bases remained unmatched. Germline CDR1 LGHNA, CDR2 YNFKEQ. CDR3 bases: TGTGCCAGCAGCCAATCTGGGACAGGGGGTGCCTCTGGAAACACCATATATTTT. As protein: CASSQSGTGGASGNTIYF.